The sequence of this TCR beta chain was determined in a study of cytomegalovirus exposure and HLA in healthy donors. This clone was seen only once. Germline CDR1 reads SGHTA; CDR2 reads FQGNSA. The CDR3 sequence is 14 residues long. Trimming took 2 bases from V and 4 from J, leaving 12 bases between them. This PCR relied on a set of 60 Vbeta primers and 13 Jbeta primers. Method: immunoSEQ multiplex PCR; TCRdb's copy keeps in-frame clones and lacks some. The repertoire holds about 190,000 clones, with 60% to 85% as singletons. The sample consisted of PBMCs. This chain connects TRBV7-2 to TRBJ2-7; D uncertain. This TCR was recovered from a woman under 30 in good health and CMV-seronegative. The CDR3 reads CASSLLIPRYEQYF. CDR3 DNA: TGTGCCAGCAGCTTATTAATCCCCCGTTACGAGCAGTACTTC.